This is a list of T cell receptor beta chains from one sample in a study of siplizumab effects on memory and regulatory T cells. Repertoires were generated with immunoSEQ multiplex PCR, while TCRdb's copy carries only in-frame clones and drops some. The repertoire includes some 120,000 clones, around 93% of them detected once, and around 0.15% sits in the top ten. The sequenced sample consisted of non-Treg CD4+ T cells sorted from blood. The origin of the receptors is a human donor in good health. CDR3s leave out the opening cysteine and the closing phenylalanine or tryptophan. Fields, in order: V gene, clone size, J gene, CDR3 protein. Size is omitted from some rows. Given values are once, few, many or a class for expanded clones.

V gene: TRBV18
clone size: NA
J gene: TRBJ2-7
CDR3 protein: ASSPRDSYEQY

V gene: TRBV15
clone size: NA
J gene: TRBJ2-5
CDR3 protein: ATSRETVWETQY

V gene: TRBV7-2
clone size: once
J gene: TRBJ2-7
CDR3 protein: ASSLELLQGGKQY

V gene: TRBV7-2
clone size: NA
J gene: TRBJ2-7
CDR3 protein: ASSIGTVVHEQY

V gene: TRBV6-6
clone size: NA
J gene: TRBJ1-6
CDR3 protein: ASSYRALYNSPLH

V gene: TRBV18
clone size: NA
J gene: TRBJ2-6
CDR3 protein: ASSLQGPISGANVLT

V gene: TRBV29-1
clone size: NA
J gene: TRBJ1-1
CDR3 protein: SVGHGITTEAF

V gene: TRBV6-1
clone size: NA
J gene: TRBJ2-7
CDR3 protein: ATTAVSYEQY

V gene: TRBV14
clone size: NA
J gene: TRBJ2-7
CDR3 protein: ASSQPGQSSYEQY

V gene: TRBV30
clone size: NA
J gene: TRBJ1-3
CDR3 protein: AFDSPGNTIY

V gene: TRBV4-1
clone size: NA
J gene: TRBJ2-1
CDR3 protein: ASSQESLSGEQF

V gene: TRBV11-3
clone size: NA
J gene: TRBJ2-5
CDR3 protein: ASSLGQQETQY

V gene: TRBV4-2
clone size: once
J gene: TRBJ1-3
CDR3 protein: ASSHGGGNTIY

V gene: TRBV18
clone size: NA
J gene: TRBJ1-1
CDR3 protein: ASSPEEGRTEAF

V gene: TRBV6-5
clone size: NA
J gene: TRBJ1-3
CDR3 protein: ASSRQGGNTIY

V gene: TRBV5-1
clone size: NA
J gene: TRBJ2-5
CDR3 protein: ASSLGEGETQY

V gene: TRBV7-9
clone size: NA
J gene: TRBJ2-2
CDR3 protein: ASSSSAGELF

V gene: TRBV6-5
clone size: NA
J gene: TRBJ2-3
CDR3 protein: ASSSGSTDTQY

V gene: TRBV5-1
clone size: NA
J gene: TRBJ2-1
CDR3 protein: ASSLGSSGLKNEQF

V gene: TRBV7-9
clone size: NA
J gene: TRBJ1-2
CDR3 protein: ASSLWDRNYGYT

V gene: TRBV19
clone size: NA
J gene: TRBJ2-2
CDR3 protein: ASRKDRGPGELF

V gene: TRBV5-4
clone size: NA
J gene: TRBJ2-1
CDR3 protein: ASSPVLTQGEQF

V gene: TRBV5-1
clone size: NA
J gene: TRBJ1-4
CDR3 protein: ASSSTATNEKLF

V gene: TRBV7-9
clone size: NA
J gene: TRBJ2-1
CDR3 protein: ASSFIRGDEQF

V gene: TRBV6-5
clone size: NA
J gene: TRBJ1-5
CDR3 protein: ASTGSPGSDQPQH

V gene: TRBV11-2
clone size: NA
J gene: TRBJ2-1
CDR3 protein: ASSLAGGTSCGNEQF

V gene: TRBV14
clone size: NA
J gene: TRBJ2-7
CDR3 protein: ASSLLGQEGYEQY

V gene: TRBV7-9
clone size: once
J gene: TRBJ2-1
CDR3 protein: ASSLGASGGLYNEQF

V gene: TRBV29-1
clone size: NA
J gene: TRBJ1-2
CDR3 protein: SVAGTGGYGYT

V gene: TRBV6-6
clone size: NA
J gene: TRBJ2-1
CDR3 protein: ASNLGYNEQF

V gene: TRBV9
clone size: NA
J gene: TRBJ1-2
CDR3 protein: ASSRAVGSGGQTNYGYT

V gene: TRBV4-1
clone size: NA
J gene: TRBJ2-2
CDR3 protein: ASSQDPNPYGGELF

V gene: TRBV28
clone size: NA
J gene: TRBJ2-2
CDR3 protein: ASSIPGMAGELF

V gene: TRBV5-1
clone size: NA
J gene: TRBJ2-7
CDR3 protein: ASSHRDRVYEQY

V gene: TRBV21-1
clone size: NA
J gene: TRBJ2-3
CDR3 protein: ASSRREGTQY

V gene: TRBV7-3
clone size: NA
J gene: TRBJ2-6
CDR3 protein: ASSPTLGQGLANVLT

V gene: TRBV30
clone size: once
J gene: TRBJ2-2
CDR3 protein: AWSGVGELF

V gene: TRBV28
clone size: NA
J gene: TRBJ2-3
CDR3 protein: ASSSGPPLDTQY

V gene: TRBV2
clone size: NA
J gene: TRBJ1-1
CDR3 protein: ASTEGTEAF

V gene: TRBV13
clone size: NA
J gene: TRBJ2-7
CDR3 protein: ASSPRWSGGTSYEQY

V gene: TRBV30
clone size: NA
J gene: TRBJ2-3
CDR3 protein: AWTGGQGSTDTQY

V gene: TRBV6-6
clone size: NA
J gene: TRBJ2-5
CDR3 protein: ASSSIRTGERETQY

V gene: TRBV6-6
clone size: NA
J gene: TRBJ1-2
CDR3 protein: ASSLGGMDGYT

V gene: TRBV18
clone size: NA
J gene: TRBJ1-5
CDR3 protein: ASSPPGEGGNQPQH

V gene: TRBV19
clone size: NA
J gene: TRBJ2-3
CDR3 protein: ASSLGVTGGPDTQY

V gene: TRBV12-5
clone size: NA
J gene: TRBJ2-6
CDR3 protein: ASGLVQGFSGANVLT

V gene: TRBV27
clone size: NA
J gene: TRBJ2-1
CDR3 protein: ASIPAEQF